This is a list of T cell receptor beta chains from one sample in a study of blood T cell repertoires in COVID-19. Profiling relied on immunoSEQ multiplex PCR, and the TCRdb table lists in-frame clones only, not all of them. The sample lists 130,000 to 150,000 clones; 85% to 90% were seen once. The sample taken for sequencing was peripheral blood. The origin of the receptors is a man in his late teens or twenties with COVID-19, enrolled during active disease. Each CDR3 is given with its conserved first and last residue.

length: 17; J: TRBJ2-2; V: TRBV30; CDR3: CACSDRGNGRGTGELFF
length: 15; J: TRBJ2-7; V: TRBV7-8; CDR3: CASSSHRVLGYEQYF
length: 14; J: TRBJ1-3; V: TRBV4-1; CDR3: CASSQGRFGNTIYF
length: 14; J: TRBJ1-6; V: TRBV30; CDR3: CAGTGRSYNSPLHF
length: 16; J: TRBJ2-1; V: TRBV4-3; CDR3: CASSQDWDRASDEQFF
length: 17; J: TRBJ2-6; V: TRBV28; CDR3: CASSLGGPSSGANVLTF
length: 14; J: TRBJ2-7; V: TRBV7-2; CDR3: CASSSRPGANEQYF
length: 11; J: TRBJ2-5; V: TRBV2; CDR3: CASGLQETQYF
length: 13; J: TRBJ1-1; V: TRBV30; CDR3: CAWSVAGNTEAFF
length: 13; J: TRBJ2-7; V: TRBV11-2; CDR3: CASSRGQRYEQYF
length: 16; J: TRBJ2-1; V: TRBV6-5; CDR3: CASSYSVVSGNNEQFF
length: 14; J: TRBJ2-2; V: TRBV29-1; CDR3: CSGTSGSQTGELFF
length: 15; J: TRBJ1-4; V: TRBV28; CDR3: CASSLSLSGGEKLLF
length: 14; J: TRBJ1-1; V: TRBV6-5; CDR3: CASSLLDRVDEAFF
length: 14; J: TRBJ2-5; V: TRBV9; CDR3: CASSVEGARETQYF
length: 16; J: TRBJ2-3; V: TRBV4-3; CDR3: CASSRGLPTPTDTQYF
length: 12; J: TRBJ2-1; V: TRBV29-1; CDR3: CSVRGAHNEQFF
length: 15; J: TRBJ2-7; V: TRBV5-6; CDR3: CASRMLAGLGDEQYF
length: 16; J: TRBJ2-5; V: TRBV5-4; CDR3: CASSRGLAGLQETQYF
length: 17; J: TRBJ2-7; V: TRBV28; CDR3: CATSGLGELAGDYEQYF
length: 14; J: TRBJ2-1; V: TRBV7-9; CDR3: CASSLSYGGDEQFF
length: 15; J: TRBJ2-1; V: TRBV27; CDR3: CASRNSGRLGDEQFF
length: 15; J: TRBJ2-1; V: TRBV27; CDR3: CASSFYSGTVNEQFF
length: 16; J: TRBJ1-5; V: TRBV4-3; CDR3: CASSQDLMGGGQPQHF
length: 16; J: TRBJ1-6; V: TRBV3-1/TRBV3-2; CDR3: CASSQSTDSYNSPLHF
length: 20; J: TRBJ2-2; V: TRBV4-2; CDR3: CASSHYPGTSGRKNTGELFF
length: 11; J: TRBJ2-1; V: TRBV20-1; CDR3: CSARDTREQFF
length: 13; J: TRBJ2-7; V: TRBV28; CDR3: CASRITAAYEQYF
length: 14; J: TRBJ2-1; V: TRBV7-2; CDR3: CASSQIASGSEQFF
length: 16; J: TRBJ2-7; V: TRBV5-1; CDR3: CASSLAAGDSSYEQYF
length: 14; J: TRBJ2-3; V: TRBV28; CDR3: CASNADGVTDTQYF
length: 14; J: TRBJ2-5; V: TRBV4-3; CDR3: CASSQEGAGGTQYF
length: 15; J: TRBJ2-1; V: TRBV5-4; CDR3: CASSLTSGSYNEQFF
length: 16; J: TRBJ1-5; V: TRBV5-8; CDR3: CASSRNRGASNQPQHF
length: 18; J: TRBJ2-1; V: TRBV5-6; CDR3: CASSLVFGLAGSYNEQFF
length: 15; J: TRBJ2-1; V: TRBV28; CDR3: CASSFPRRPYNEQFF